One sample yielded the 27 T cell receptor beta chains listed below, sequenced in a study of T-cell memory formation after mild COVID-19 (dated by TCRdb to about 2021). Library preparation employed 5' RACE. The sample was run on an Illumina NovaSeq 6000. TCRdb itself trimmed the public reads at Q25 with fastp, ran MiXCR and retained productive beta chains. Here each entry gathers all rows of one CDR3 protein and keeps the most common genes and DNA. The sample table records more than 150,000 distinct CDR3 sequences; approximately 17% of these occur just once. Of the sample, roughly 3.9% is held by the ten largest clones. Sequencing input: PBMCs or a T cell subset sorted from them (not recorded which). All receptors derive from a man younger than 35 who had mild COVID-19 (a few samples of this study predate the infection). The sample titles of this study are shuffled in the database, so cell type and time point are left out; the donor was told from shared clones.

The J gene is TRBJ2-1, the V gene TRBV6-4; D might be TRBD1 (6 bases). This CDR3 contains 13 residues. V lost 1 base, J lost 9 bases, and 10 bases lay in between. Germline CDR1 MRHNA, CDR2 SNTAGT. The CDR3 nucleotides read TGTGCCAGCAGTGACTTACAGGGCGGTGAGCAGTTCTTC. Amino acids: CASSDLQGGEQFF.

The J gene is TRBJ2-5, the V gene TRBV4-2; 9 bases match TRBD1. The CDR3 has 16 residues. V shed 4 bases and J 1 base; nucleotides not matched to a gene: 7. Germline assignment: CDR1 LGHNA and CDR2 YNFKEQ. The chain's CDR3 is CASSPGQGSLQETQYF. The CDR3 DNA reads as TGTGCCAGCAGCCCAGGACAGGGGTCACTCCAAGAGACCCAGTACTTC.

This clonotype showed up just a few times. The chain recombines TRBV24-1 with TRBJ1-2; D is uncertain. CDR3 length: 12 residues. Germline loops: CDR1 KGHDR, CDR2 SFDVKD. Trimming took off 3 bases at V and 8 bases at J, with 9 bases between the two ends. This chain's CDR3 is CATSDALGGYTF. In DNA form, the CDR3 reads TGTGCCACCAGTGATGCCTTGGGCGGCTACACCTTC.

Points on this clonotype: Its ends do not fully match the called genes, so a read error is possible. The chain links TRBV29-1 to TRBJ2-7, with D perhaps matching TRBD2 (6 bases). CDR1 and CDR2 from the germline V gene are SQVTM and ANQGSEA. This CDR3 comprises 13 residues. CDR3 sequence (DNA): TGCAGCGTTGGCGGGGTGGTCTCCTTCGAGCAGTACTTC. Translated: CSVGGVVSFEQYF.

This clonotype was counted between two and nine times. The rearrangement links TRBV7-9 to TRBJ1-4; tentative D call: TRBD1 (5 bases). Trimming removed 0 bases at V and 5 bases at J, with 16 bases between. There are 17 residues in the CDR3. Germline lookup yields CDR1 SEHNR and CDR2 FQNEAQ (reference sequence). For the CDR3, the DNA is TGTGCCAGCAGCTTAGCACGCTCGGGACGAGAGAATGAAAAACTGTTTTTT. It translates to CASSLARSGRENEKLFF.

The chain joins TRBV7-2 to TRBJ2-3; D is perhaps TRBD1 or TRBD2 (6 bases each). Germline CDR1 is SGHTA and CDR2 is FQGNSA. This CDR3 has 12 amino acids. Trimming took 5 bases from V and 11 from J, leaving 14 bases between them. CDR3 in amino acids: CASSRRGVGQYF. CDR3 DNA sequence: TGTGCCAGCAGCCGGAGGGGGGTGGGGCAGTATTTT.

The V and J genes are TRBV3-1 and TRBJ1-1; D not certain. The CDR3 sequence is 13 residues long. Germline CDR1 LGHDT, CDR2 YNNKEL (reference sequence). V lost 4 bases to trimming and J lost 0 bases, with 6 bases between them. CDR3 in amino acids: CASSLYLNTEAFF. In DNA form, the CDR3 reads TGTGCCAGCAGCCTCTACCTGAACACTGAAGCTTTCTTT. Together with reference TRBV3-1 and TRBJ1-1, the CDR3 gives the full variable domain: DTAVSQTPKYLVTQMGNDKSIKCEQNLGHDTMYWYKQDSKKFLKIMFSYNNKELIINETVPNRFSPKSPDKAHLNLHINSLELGDSAVYFCASSLYLNTEAFFGQGTRLTVV.

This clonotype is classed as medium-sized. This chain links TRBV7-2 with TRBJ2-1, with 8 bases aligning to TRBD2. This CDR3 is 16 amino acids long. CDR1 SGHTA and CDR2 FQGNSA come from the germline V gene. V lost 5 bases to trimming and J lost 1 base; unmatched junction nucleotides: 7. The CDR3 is CASSAGRVESYNEQFF. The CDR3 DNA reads TGTGCCAGCAGCGCCGGGAGGGTCGAATCCTACAATGAGCAGTTCTTC.

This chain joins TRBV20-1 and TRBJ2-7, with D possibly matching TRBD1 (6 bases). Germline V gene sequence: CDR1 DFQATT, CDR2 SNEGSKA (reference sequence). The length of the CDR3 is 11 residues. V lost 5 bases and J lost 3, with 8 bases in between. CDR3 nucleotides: TGCAGTGCTCTAGGGGGCTACGAGCAGTACTTC. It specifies CSALGGYEQYF.

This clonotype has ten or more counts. Here the CDR3 DNA reads TGTGCCAGCACGCGGGGGGGTACGAACACTGAAGCTTTCTTT. This gives the protein CASTRGGTNTEAFF. This chain links TRBV7-8 with TRBJ1-1, with a possible D match to TRBD1 (5 bases). CDR1 and CDR2 from the germline V gene are SGHVS and FQNEAQ. Deletions cut 7 bases from V and 1 base from J, with 13 bases between. There are 14 residues in the CDR3.

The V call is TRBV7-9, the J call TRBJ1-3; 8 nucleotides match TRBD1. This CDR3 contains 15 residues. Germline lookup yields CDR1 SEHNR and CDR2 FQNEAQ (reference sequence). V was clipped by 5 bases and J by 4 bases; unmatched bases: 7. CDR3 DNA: TGTGCCAGCAGCCCGACAGGGGCTCCGGGAAACACCATATATTTT. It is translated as CASSPTGAPGNTIYF. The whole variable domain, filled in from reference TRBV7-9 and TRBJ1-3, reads DTGVSQNPRHKITKRGQNVTFRCDPISEHNRLYWYRQTLGQGPEFLTYFQNEAQLEKSRLLSDRFSAERPKGSFSTLEIQRTEQGDSAMYLCASSPTGAPGNTIYFGEGSWLTVV.

CDR3 loop: CASSRAQGEGYTF. The CDR3 nucleotides read TGTGCCAGCAGCCGAGCCCAGGGTGAGGGCTACACCTTC. This sequence joins TRBV7-2 and TRBJ1-2, with D perhaps TRBD1 (5 bases). V lost 5 bases to trimming and J lost 8 bases, with 15 bases between them. The germline CDR1 and CDR2 sequences are SGHTA and FQGNSA. The CDR3 loop spans 13 amino acids.

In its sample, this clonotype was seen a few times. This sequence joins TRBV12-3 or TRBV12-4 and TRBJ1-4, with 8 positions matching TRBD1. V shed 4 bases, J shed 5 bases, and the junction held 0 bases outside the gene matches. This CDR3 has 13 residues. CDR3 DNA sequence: TGTGCCAGCAGTTGGGACAGGAATGAAAAACTGTTTTTT. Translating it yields CASSWDRNEKLFF.

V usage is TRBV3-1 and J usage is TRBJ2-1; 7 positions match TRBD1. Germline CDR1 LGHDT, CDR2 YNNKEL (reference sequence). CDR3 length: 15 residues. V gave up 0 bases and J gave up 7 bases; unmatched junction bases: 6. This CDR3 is CASSQDMTQGNEQFF. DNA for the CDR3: TGTGCCAGCAGCCAAGATATGACACAGGGGAATGAGCAGTTCTTC.

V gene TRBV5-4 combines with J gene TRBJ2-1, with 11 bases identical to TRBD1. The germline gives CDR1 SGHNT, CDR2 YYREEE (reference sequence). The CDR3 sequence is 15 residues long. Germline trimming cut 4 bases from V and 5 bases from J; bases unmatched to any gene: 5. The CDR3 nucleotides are TGTGCCAGCAGCGGGGGACAGGGGGTTAACAATGAGCAGTTCTTC. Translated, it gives CASSGGQGVNNEQFF.

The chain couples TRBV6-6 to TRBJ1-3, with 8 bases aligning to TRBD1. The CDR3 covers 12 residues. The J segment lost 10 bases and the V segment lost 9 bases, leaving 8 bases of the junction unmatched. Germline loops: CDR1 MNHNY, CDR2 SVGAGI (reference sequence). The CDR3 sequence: CASGQGGRTIYF. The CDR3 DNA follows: TGTGCCAGTGGACAGGGAGGACGGACCATATATTTT.

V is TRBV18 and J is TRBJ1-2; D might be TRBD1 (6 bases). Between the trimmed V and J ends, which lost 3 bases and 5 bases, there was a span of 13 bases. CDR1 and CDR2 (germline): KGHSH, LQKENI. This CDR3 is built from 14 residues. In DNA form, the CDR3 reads TGTGCCAGCTCACCCGTCTGGACAGAGTATGGCTACACCTTC. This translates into CASSPVWTEYGYTF.

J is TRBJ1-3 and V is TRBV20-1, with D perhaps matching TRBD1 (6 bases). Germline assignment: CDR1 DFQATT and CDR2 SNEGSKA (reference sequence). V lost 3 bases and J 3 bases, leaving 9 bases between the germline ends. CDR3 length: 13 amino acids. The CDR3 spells CSASGRGGNTIYF. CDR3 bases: TGCAGTGCTAGTGGCAGGGGTGGAAACACCATATATTTT.

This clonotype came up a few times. CDR3 sequence (DNA): TGTGCCAGCAGTTACCAGCCTACCGATTACGAGCAGTACTTC. It codes for CASSYQPTDYEQYF. The chain carries TRBV12-3 or TRBV12-4 and TRBJ2-7, with D uncertain. The CDR3 is 14 amino acids. With 4 bases removed from V and 4 bases from J, the gap between germline ends came to 14 bases.

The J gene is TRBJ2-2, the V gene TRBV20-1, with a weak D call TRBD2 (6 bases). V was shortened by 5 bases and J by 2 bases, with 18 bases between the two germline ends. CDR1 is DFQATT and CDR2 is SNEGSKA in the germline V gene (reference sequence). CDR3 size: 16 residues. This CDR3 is CSAPTPGLLNTGELFF. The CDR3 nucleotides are TGCAGTGCTCCCACTCCGGGACTTCTTAACACCGGGGAGCTGTTTTTT.

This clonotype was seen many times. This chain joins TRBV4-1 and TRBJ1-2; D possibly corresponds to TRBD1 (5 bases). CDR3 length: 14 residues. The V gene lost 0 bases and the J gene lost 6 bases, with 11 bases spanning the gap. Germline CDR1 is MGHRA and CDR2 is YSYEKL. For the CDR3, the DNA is TGCGCCAGCAGCCAAGACCGGGGGTTCAATGGCTACACCTTC. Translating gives CASSQDRGFNGYTF.

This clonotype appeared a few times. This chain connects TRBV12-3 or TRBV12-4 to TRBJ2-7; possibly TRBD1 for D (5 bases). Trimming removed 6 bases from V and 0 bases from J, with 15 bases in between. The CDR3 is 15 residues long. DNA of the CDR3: TGTGCCAGCAGGGATCAGGGATACGGCTCCTACGAGCAGTACTTC. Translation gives CASRDQGYGSYEQYF.

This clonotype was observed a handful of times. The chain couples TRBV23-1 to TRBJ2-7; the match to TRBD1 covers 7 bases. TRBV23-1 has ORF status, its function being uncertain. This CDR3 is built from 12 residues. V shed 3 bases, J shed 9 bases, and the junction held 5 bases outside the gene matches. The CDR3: CASSHRDSPQYV. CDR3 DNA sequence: TGCGCCAGCAGTCACCGGGACAGTCCGCAGTACGTC.

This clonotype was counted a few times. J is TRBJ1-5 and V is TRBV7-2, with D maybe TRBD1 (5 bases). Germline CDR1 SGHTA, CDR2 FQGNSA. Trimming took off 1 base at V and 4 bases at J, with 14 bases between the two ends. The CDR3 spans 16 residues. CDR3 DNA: TGTGCCAGCAGCTTAGAAGGTCGGGGGTGGAATCAGCCCCAGCATTTT. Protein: CASSLEGRGWNQPQHF.

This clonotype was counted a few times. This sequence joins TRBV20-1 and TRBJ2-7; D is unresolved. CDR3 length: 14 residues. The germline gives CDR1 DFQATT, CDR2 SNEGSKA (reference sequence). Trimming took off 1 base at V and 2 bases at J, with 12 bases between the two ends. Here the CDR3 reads CSARVLPGPYEQYF. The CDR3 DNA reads TGCAGTGCTAGAGTCCTCCCTGGGCCCTACGAGCAGTACTTC.

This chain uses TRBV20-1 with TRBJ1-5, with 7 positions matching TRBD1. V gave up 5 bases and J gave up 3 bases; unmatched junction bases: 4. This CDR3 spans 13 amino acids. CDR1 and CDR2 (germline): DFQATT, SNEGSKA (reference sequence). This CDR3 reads CSAGTVINQPQHF. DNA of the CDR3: TGCAGTGCTGGGACAGTCATCAATCAGCCCCAGCATTTT.

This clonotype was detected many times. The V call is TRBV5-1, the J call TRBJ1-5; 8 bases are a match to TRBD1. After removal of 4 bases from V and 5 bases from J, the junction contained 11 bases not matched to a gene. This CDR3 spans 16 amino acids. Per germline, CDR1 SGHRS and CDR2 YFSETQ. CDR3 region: CASSPGQGGVYQPQHF. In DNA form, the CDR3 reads TGCGCCAGCAGCCCCGGACAGGGAGGCGTTTATCAGCCCCAGCATTTT.